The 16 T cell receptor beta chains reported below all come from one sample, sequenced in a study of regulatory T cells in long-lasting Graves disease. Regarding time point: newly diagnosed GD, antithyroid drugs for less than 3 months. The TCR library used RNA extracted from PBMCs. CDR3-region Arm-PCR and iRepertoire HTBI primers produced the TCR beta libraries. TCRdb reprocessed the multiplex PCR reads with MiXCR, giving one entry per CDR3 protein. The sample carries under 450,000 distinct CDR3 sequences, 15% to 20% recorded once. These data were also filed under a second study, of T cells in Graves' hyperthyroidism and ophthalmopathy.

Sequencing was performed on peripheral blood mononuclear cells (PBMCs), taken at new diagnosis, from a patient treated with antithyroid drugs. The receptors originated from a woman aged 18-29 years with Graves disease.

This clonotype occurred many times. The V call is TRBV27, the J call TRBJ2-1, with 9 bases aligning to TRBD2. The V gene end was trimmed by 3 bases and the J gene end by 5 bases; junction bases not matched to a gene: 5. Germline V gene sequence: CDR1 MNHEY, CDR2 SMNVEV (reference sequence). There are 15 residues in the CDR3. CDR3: CASSLGGGGNNEQFF. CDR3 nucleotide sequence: TGTGCCAGCAGTTTGGGCGGGGGGGGAAACAATGAGCAGTTCTTC.

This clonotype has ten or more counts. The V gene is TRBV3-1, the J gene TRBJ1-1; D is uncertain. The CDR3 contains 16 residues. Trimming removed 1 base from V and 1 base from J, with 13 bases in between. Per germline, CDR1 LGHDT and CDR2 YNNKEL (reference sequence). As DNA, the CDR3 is TGTGCCAGCAGCCAAGCCCGGGCCCCGGCGAACACTGAAGCTTTCTTT. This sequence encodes CASSQARAPANTEAFF.

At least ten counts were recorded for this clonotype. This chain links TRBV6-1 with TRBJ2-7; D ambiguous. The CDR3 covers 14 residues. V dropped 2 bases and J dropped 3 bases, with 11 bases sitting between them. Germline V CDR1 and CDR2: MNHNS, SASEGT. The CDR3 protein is CASSEPGTLYEQYF. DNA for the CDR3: TGTGCCAGCAGTGAACCAGGTACCCTCTACGAGCAGTACTTC.

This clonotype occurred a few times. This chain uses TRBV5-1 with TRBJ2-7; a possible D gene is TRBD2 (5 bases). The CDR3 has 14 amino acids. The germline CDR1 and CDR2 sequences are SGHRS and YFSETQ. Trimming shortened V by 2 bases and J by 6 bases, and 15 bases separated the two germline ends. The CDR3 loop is CASSLRTGLLEQYF. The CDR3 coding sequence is TGCGCCAGCAGCTTAAGGACGGGATTGCTCGAGCAGTACTTC. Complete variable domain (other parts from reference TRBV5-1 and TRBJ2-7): KAGVTQTPRYLIKTRGQQVTLSCSPISGHRSVSWYQQTPGQGLQFLFEYFSETQRNKGNFPGRFSGRQFSNSRSEMNVSTLELGDSALYLCASSLRTGLLEQYFGPGTRLTVT.

CDR3 region: CASSPTRIRVGGELFF. In DNA, the CDR3 is TGTGCCAGCAGCCCGACCCGGATAAGAGTAGGCGGGGAGCTGTTTTTT. The chain links TRBV6-2 or TRBV6-3 to TRBJ2-2; D call uncertain. Germline assignment: CDR1 MNHEY and CDR2 SVGEGT. The CDR3 loop spans 16 amino acids. Trimming pared 6 bases from V and 7 bases from J, leaving 21 bases between.

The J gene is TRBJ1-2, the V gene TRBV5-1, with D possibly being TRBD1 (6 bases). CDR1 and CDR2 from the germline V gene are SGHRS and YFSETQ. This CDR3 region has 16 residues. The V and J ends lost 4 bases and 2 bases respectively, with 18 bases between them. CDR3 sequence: CASSLEIRGGNYGYTF. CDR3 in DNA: TGCGCCAGCAGCCTGGAGATCCGGGGGGGCAACTATGGCTACACCTTC. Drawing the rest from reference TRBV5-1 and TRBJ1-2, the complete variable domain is KAGVTQTPRYLIKTRGQQVTLSCSPISGHRSVSWYQQTPGQGLQFLFEYFSETQRNKGNFPGRFSGRQFSNSRSEMNVSTLELGDSALYLCASSLEIRGGNYGYTFGSGTRLTVV.

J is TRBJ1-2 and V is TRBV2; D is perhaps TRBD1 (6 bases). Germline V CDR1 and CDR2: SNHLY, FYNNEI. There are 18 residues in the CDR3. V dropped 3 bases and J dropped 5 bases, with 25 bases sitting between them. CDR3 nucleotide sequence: TGTGCCAGCAGTGATAAGGGGGACACCGCCCGCCCTTCGTATGGCTACACCTTC. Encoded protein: CASSDKGDTARPSYGYTF.

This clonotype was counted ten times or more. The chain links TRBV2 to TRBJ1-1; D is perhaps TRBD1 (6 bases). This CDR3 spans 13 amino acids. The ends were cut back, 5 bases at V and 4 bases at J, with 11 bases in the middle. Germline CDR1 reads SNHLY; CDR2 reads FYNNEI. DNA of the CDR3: TGTGCCAGCAGTTATCGGGGGGCCACTGAAGCTTTCTTT. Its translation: CASSYRGATEAFF.

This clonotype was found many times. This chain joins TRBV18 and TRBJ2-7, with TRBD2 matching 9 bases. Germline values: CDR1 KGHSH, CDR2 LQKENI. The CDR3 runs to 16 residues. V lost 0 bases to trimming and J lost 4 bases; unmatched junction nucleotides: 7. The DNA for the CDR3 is TGTGCCAGCTCACCACCTTCTCTAGCGGGGACTTACGAGCAGTACTTC. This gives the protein CASSPPSLAGTYEQYF.

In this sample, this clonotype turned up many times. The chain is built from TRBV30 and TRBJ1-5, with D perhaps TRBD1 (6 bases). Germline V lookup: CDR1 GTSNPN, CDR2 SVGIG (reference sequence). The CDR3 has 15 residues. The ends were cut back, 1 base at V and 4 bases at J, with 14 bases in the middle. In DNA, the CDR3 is TGTGCCTGGAGTGCAGGGGTCGGTGGAAATCAGCCCCAGCATTTT. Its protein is CAWSAGVGGNQPQHF.

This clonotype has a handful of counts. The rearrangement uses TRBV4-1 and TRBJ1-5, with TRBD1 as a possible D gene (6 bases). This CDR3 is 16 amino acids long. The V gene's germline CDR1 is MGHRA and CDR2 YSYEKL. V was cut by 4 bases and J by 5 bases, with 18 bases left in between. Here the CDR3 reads CASSPMGGARDQPQHF. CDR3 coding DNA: TGCGCCAGCAGCCCCATGGGGGGGGCGCGTGATCAGCCCCAGCATTTT.

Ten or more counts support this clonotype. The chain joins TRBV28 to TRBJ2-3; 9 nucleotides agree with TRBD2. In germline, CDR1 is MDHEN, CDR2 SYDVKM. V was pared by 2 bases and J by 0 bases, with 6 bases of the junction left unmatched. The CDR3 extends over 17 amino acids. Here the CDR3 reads CASSLGLAGTSTDTQYF. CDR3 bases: TGTGCCAGCAGTTTAGGGCTAGCGGGAACTAGCACAGATACGCAGTATTTT.

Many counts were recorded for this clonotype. The CDR3 region has the DNA TGTGCCAGCTCACTTCGCCTTGGGACAGAGAGGGATCAGCCCCAGCATTTT. Translation gives CASSLRLGTERDQPQHF. This chain uses TRBV18 with TRBJ1-5, with 7 bases lining up with TRBD1. The V gene's germline CDR1 is KGHSH and CDR2 LQKENI. With V trimmed by 4 bases and J by 5 bases, 14 bases remained unmatched. This CDR3 spans 17 amino acids. The full variable domain, in which reference TRBV18 and TRBJ1-5 provide the parts outside the CDR3, is NAGVMQNPRHLVRRRGQEARLRCSPMKGHSHVYWYRQLPEEGLKFMVYLQKENIIDESGMPKERFSAEFPKEGPSILRIQQVVRGDSAAYFCASSLRLGTERDQPQHFGDGTRLSIL.

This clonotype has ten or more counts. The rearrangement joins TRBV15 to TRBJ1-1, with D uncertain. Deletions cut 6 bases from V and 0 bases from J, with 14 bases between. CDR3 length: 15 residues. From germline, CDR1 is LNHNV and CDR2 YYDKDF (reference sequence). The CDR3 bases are TGTGCCACCAGTACCCAGATTGGACTGAACACTGAAGCTTTCTTT. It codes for CATSTQIGLNTEAFF.

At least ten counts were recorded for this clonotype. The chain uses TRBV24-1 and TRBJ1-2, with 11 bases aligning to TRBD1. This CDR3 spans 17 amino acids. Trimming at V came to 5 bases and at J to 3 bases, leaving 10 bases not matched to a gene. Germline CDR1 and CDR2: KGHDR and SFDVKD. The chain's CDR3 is CATSAKGQGARDYGYTF. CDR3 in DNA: TGTGCCACCAGTGCTAAAGGACAGGGGGCGCGGGACTATGGCTACACCTTC.

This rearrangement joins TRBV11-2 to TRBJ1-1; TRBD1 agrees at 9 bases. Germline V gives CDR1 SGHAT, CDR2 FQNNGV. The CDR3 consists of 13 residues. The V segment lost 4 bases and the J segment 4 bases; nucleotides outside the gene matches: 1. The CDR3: CASSSGQGTEAFF. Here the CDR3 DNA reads TGTGCCAGCAGCTCGGGACAGGGCACTGAAGCTTTCTTT. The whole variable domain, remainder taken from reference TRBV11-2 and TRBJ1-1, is EAGVAQSPRYKIIEKRQSVAFWCNPISGHATLYWYQQILGQGPKLLIQFQNNGVVDDSQLPKDRFSAERLKGVDSTLKIQPAKLEDSAVYLCASSSGQGTEAFFGQGTRLTVV.